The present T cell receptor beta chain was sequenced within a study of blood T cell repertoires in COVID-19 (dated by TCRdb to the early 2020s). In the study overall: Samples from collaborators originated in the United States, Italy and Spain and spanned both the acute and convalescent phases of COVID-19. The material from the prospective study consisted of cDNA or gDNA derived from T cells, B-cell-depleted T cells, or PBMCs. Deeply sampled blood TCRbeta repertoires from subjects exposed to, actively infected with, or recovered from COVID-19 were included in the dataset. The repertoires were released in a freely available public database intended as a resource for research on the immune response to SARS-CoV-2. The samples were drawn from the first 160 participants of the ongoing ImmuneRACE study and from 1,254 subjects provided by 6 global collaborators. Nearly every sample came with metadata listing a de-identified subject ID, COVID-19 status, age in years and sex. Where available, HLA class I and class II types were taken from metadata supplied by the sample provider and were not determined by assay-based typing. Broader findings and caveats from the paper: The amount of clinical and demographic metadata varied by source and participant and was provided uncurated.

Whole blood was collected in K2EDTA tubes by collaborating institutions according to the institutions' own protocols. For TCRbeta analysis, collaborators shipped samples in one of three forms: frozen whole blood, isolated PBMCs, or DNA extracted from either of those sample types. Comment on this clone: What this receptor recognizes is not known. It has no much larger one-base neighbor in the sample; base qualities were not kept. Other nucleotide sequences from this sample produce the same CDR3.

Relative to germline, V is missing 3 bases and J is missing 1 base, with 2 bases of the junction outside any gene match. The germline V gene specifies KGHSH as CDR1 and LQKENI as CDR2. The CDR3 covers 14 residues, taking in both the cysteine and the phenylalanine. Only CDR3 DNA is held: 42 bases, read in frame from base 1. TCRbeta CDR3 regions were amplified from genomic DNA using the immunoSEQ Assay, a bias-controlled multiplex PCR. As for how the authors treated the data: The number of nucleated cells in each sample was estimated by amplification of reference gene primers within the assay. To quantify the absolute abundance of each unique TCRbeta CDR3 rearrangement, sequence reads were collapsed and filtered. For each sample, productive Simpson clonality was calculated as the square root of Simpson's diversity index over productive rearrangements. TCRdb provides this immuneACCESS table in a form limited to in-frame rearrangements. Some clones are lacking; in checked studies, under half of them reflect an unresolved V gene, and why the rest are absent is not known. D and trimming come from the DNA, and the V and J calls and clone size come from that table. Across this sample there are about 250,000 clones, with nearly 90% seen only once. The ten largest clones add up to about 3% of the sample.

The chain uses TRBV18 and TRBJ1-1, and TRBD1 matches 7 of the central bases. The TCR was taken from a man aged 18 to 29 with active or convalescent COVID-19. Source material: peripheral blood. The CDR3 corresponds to CASSPGTANTEAFF. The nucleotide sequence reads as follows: TGTGCCAGCTCACCTGGGACAGCGAACACTGAAGCTTTCTTT.